Shown below are 20 T cell receptor beta chains from a single sample sequenced in a study of shared T cell receptors in the human thymus. Clones were sequenced by immunoSEQ multiplex PCR, and TCRdb holds only the in-frame ones, with some missing. The sample holds about 380,000 clones, roughly 94% seen once. The source material was thymocytes. The receptors here all came from a human donor.

The V and J genes are TRBV14 and TRBJ1-4; no clear D gene. Trimming pared 4 bases from V and 4 bases from J, leaving 4 bases between. CDR1 SGHDN and CDR2 FVKESK come from the germline V gene. The CDR3 has 12 residues. The CDR3 bases are TGTGCCAGCAGCCGCCTTAATGAAAAACTGTTTTTT. It translates to CASSRLNEKLFF.

The sample holds one count of this clone. CDR3 in amino acids: CASSYSGKYGYTF. Written as DNA, the CDR3 is TGTGCCAGCAGTTACAGCGGGAAGTATGGCTACACCTTC. The gene calls are TRBV6-5 and TRBJ1-2; D is unclear. Per germline, CDR1 MNHEY and CDR2 SVGAGI. V was clipped by 2 bases and J by 5 bases, with 9 bases between them. CDR3 size: 13 residues.

This chain links TRBV18 with TRBJ2-5; D gene unclear. The CDR3 sequence is 15 residues long. The V end lost 3 bases, the J end lost 3 bases, and 14 bases lay between the germline ends. Germline CDR1 and CDR2: KGHSH and LQKENI. Written as DNA, the CDR3 is TGTGCCAGCTCACCCCCACGCCCGGTGAAAGAGACCCAGTACTTC. It translates to CASSPPRPVKETQYF. The entire variable domain, with the rest obtained from reference TRBV18 and TRBJ2-5, is as follows: NAGVMQNPRHLVRRRGQEARLRCSPMKGHSHVYWYRQLPEEGLKFMVYLQKENIIDESGMPKERFSAEFPKEGPSILRIQQVVRGDSAAYFCASSPPRPVKETQYFGPGTRLLVL.

The chain links TRBV28 to TRBJ2-1, with D hard to call. The CDR3 length is 14 residues. Between the trimmed V and J ends, which lost 4 bases and 3 bases, there was a span of 10 bases. Looked up from germline, CDR1 is MDHEN and CDR2 is SYDVKM. CDR3 residues: CASSSRADYNEQFF. CDR3 bases: TGTGCCAGCAGTTCTCGCGCAGACTACAATGAGCAGTTCTTC. Full variable domain (remainder filled in from reference TRBV28 and TRBJ2-1): DVKVTQSSRYLVKRTGEKVFLECVQDMDHENMFWYRQDPGLGLRLIYFSYDVKMKEKGDIPEGYSVSREKKERFSLILESASTNQTSMYLCASSSRADYNEQFFGPGTRLTVL.

This chain uses TRBV6-1 with TRBJ2-3; 13 bases are shared with TRBD2. The CDR3 totals 18 residues. Looked up from germline, CDR1 is MNHNS and CDR2 is SASEGT. V was pared by 2 bases and J by 4 bases, with 9 bases of the junction left unmatched. CDR3 nucleotides: TGTGCCAGCAGTGAATTTCCCGGACTAGCGGGAGTGTCAGATACGCAGTATTTT. The encoded protein is CASSEFPGLAGVSDTQYF.

V is TRBV7-2 and J is TRBJ2-3; 11 bases align to TRBD2. The CDR3 runs to 16 residues. With V trimmed by 5 bases and J by 1 base, 5 bases remained unmatched. CDR1 and CDR2 (germline): SGHTA, FQGNSA. The CDR3 sequence: CASSRTGLAGTDTQYF. CDR3 sequence (DNA): TGTGCCAGCAGCCGGACGGGACTAGCGGGCACAGATACGCAGTATTTT.

The chain links TRBV5-1 to TRBJ1-2; TRBD1 is a possible D gene (6 bases). V lost 5 bases to trimming and J lost 7 bases, with 9 bases between them. CDR3 length equals 11 residues. CDR1 and CDR2 from the germline V gene are SGHRS and YFSETQ. CDR3 residues: CASRSRGGYTF. Here the CDR3 DNA reads TGCGCCAGCAGGTCCAGGGGTGGCTACACCTTC.

The rearrangement uses TRBV29-1 and TRBJ2-7; TRBD2 matches 10 bases. The CDR3 spans 16 residues. The ends lost 0 bases at V and 3 bases at J; junction bases unmatched: 8. The germline gives CDR1 SQVTM, CDR2 ANQGSEA. Here the CDR3 reads CSVEEELLAGRYEQYF. CDR3 sequence (DNA): TGCAGCGTTGAAGAAGAGTTACTAGCGGGGCGCTACGAGCAGTACTTC.

The V gene is TRBV28, the J gene TRBJ1-2, with TRBD1 matching over 8 bases. The CDR3 sequence is 14 residues long. Looked up from germline, CDR1 is MDHEN and CDR2 is SYDVKM. J lost 6 bases, V lost 2 bases, and 5 bases had no gene match. In nucleotides, the CDR3 is TGTGCCAGCAGTTTACCCAGGGGGCGCAATGGCTACACCTTC. Amino acid sequence: CASSLPRGRNGYTF.

This CDR3 is CASSVKALRETQYF. CDR3 nucleotide sequence: TGTGCCAGCAGTGTTAAGGCTCTGAGGGAGACCCAGTACTTC. This rearrangement joins TRBV2 to TRBJ2-5; no clear D gene. V shed 4 bases and J shed 5 bases, with 14 bases lying between them. CDR1 and CDR2 from the germline V gene are SNHLY and FYNNEI. CDR3 length: 14 residues.

The rearrangement links TRBV2 to TRBJ2-1; D may be TRBD1 or TRBD2 (5 bases each). Germline assignment: CDR1 SNHLY and CDR2 FYNNEI. The CDR3 sequence is 17 residues long. Trimming stripped 7 bases from V and 9 bases from J, with 28 bases between. The CDR3 reads CASTRGATRAAVSEQFF. DNA for the CDR3: TGTGCCAGCACCCGAGGGGCGACAAGAGCTGCGGTAAGTGAGCAGTTCTTC.

The chain is built from TRBV5-1 and TRBJ2-7; no clear D. There are 13 residues in the CDR3. V gave up 0 bases and J gave up 7 bases, with 11 bases separating them. CDR1 is SGHRS, CDR2 YFSETQ, per germline. The CDR3 region is CASSLDTSREQYF. The CDR3 nucleotides read TGCGCCAGCAGCTTGGACACCTCGAGGGAGCAGTACTTC.

As DNA, the CDR3 is TGTGCCAGCAGCCTATCTACGAGGACGGACGGGGATACGCAGTATTTT. Protein sequence: CASSLSTRTDGDTQYF. The rearrangement uses TRBV5-4 and TRBJ2-3; no firm D call. V was shortened by 4 bases and J by 6 bases, with 21 bases between the two germline ends. Per germline, CDR1 SGHNT and CDR2 YYREEE (reference sequence). This CDR3 contains 16 residues.

The chain links TRBV29-1 to TRBJ2-5, with 8 bases that match TRBD2. Germline CDR1 is SQVTM and CDR2 is ANQGSEA. After removal of 6 bases from V and 3 bases from J, the junction contained 12 bases not matched to a gene. The CDR3 loop spans 15 amino acids. CDR3 residues: CSVSTSGQPKETQYF. DNA of the CDR3: TGCAGCGTGTCAACTAGCGGACAACCCAAAGAGACCCAGTACTTC.

This clone was detected once. CDR3 in DNA: TGCGCCAGCAGCCAAGATGGCCAGGGGTACTATGGCTACACCTTC. Residues: CASSQDGQGYYGYTF. J is TRBJ1-2 and V is TRBV4-1, with D tentatively TRBD1 (6 bases). This CDR3 has 15 residues. The germline V gene has CDR1 MGHRA and CDR2 YSYEKL. The ends were cut back, 0 bases at V and 3 bases at J, with 11 bases in the middle.

The chain joins TRBV23-1 to TRBJ2-7; D is tentatively TRBD1 or TRBD2 (5 bases each). TRBV23-1 is known as an ORF, though its function is uncertain. The CDR3 spans 15 residues. Trimming removed 0 bases from V and 3 bases from J, with 12 bases in between. The CDR3 DNA is TGCGCCAGCAGTCAATCGAGGGACGGAAACTACGAGCAGTACTTC. Its protein is CASSQSRDGNYEQYF.

This sequence joins TRBV28 and TRBJ2-2; no clear D. This CDR3 is built from 14 residues. V lost 6 bases, J lost 1 base, and 9 bases lay in between. The V gene's germline CDR1 is MDHEN and CDR2 SYDVKM. The CDR3: CASRRQVNTGELFF. The CDR3 nucleotides are TGTGCCAGCAGACGGCAGGTGAACACCGGGGAGCTGTTTTTT.

This clone occurred once. This sequence joins TRBV13 and TRBJ1-3; TRBD1 agrees at 7 bases. There are 16 residues in the CDR3. Germline assignment: CDR1 PRHDT and CDR2 FYEKMQ (reference sequence). The trim removed 5 bases at V and 4 bases at J, leaving 11 bases unmatched. CDR3 sequence reads: CASSPHTTGAGNTIYF. CDR3 nucleotide sequence: TGTGCCAGCAGCCCGCATACAACAGGGGCCGGAAACACCATATATTTT.

The chain carries TRBV28 and TRBJ2-7; 12 bases line up with TRBD1. The length of the CDR3 is 17 residues. Germline V gene sequence: CDR1 MDHEN, CDR2 SYDVKM. V dropped 0 bases and J dropped 7; count of bases not matched to a gene: 10. The CDR3: CASSLWGWDRGPREQYF. The CDR3 DNA sequence: TGTGCCAGCAGTTTATGGGGTTGGGACAGGGGGCCGAGGGAGCAGTACTTC.

J is TRBJ1-2 and V is TRBV30; D ambiguous. V shed 0 bases and J shed 4 bases, with 18 bases lying between them. Germline V gene data show CDR1 as GTSNPN and CDR2 as SVGIG (reference sequence). This CDR3 region has 16 residues. The CDR3 region has the DNA TGTGCCTGGAGTGTAAGGAGGGTCACCGTACCCTATGGCTACACCTTC. Translating it yields CAWSVRRVTVPYGYTF.